A single sample is the source of the 29 T cell receptor beta chains below, sequenced in a study of cytomegalovirus exposure and HLA in healthy donors. The PCR employed 60 Vbeta primers together with 13 Jbeta primers. This table comes from immunoSEQ multiplex PCR, and its TCRdb copy is limited to in-frame clones, with some not included. The sample has 75,000 to 100,000 clones, around 72% seen once; the top ten hold about 1.7%. Sample: PBMCs. The receptors were sampled from a male donor in good health and CMV-seronegative.

The V gene is TRBV20-1, the J gene TRBJ2-7, with D tentatively TRBD2 (5 bases). CDR3 size: 11 residues. The V end was cut by 0 bases, the J end by 6 bases, with 6 bases between. Germline-derived CDR1 and CDR2 are DFQATT and SNEGSKA (reference sequence). CDR3 region: CSARDRGEQYF. In nucleotides, the CDR3 is TGCAGTGCTAGAGATCGGGGCGAGCAGTACTTC.

CDR3 nucleotide sequence: TGTGCCACCAGCAGTGGACAGGGGGCCTTCCTAGCGTACACCTTC. It yields the protein CATSSGQGAFLAYTF. The rearrangement uses TRBV15 and TRBJ1-2; 11 nucleotides line up with TRBD1. CDR1 and CDR2 (germline): LNHNV, YYDKDF (reference sequence). Losses at the gene ends were 3 bases for V and 11 bases for J; bases not matched to a gene: 11. This CDR3 spans 15 amino acids.

The V call is TRBV5-4, the J call TRBJ1-1; D is ambiguous. CDR1 and CDR2 from the germline V gene are SGHNT and YYREEE (reference sequence). The V gene lost 3 bases and the J gene lost 2 bases, with 14 bases spanning the gap. The CDR3 has 15 amino acids. CDR3 sequence reads: CASSSRGTSNTEAFF. CDR3 bases: TGTGCCAGCAGCTCACGGGGTACTTCCAACACTGAAGCTTTCTTT.

The chain has TRBV5-4 and TRBJ2-2, with 9 bases that match TRBD2. J gave up 7 bases and V 0 bases, and 4 bases lay outside the gene matches. Germline CDR1 and CDR2: SGHNT and YYREEE (reference sequence). The CDR3 loop spans 15 amino acids. The CDR3 loop is CASSLVAGAGGELFF. The CDR3, as DNA: TGTGCCAGCAGCTTGGTAGCGGGAGCGGGCGGGGAGCTGTTTTTT.

This chain uses TRBV9 with TRBJ2-7, with D perhaps matching TRBD2 (7 bases). The V and J ends lost 2 bases and 5 bases respectively, with 17 bases between them. CDR1 is SGDLS and CDR2 is YYNGEE in the germline V gene. CDR3 length: 15 residues. CDR3 amino acids: CASSVWGGAPDEQYF. DNA of the CDR3: TGTGCCAGCAGCGTCTGGGGGGGCGCACCTGACGAGCAGTACTTC.

This CDR3 reads CASSLVQGVGGANVLTF. The CDR3 bases are TGTGCCAGCAGCTTGGTACAGGGGGTGGGTGGGGCCAACGTCCTGACTTTC. The chain recombines TRBV5-4 with TRBJ2-6; 8 nucleotides match TRBD1. V was pared by 0 bases and J by 3 bases, with 5 bases of the junction left unmatched. This CDR3 spans 17 amino acids. Germline CDR1 SGHNT, CDR2 YYREEE (reference sequence).

The chain combines TRBV27 with TRBJ2-1; D possibly corresponds to TRBD2 (5 bases). The CDR3 runs to 16 residues. Germline-derived CDR1 and CDR2 are MNHEY and SMNVEV (reference sequence). With 0 bases removed from V and 4 bases from J, the gap between germline ends came to 13 bases. The CDR3 DNA reads TGTGCCAGCAGTTTATCCTACCCCGAGGGTTACAATGAGCAGTTCTTC. It encodes CASSLSYPEGYNEQFF.

This chain links TRBV7-3 with TRBJ2-2, with 16 bases fitting TRBD2. The CDR3 covers 16 residues. CDR1 and CDR2 from the germline V gene are SGHTA and FQGTGA. With 5 bases clipped from V and 6 bases from J, the junction kept 3 bases outside the gene matches. The CDR3 DNA is TGTGCCAGCAGCCTGGGACTAGCGGGAGGGGCCGGGGAGCTGTTTTTT. Translated, it gives CASSLGLAGGAGELFF.

This sequence joins TRBV2 and TRBJ1-2; 9 bases match TRBD1. V gave up 6 bases and J gave up 5 bases; unmatched junction bases: 7. This CDR3 comprises 14 residues. Per germline, CDR1 SNHLY and CDR2 FYNNEI. CDR3 residues: CASSDGQGRYGYTF. The CDR3 region has the DNA TGTGCCAGCAGCGACGGACAGGGGAGGTATGGCTACACCTTC.

The rearrangement links TRBV11-2 to TRBJ2-5, with D possibly matching TRBD1 (6 bases). Near its end, the DNA agrees better with TRBJ2-7, so the J call may be wrong. CDR1 and CDR2 (germline): SGHAT, FQNNGV. The CDR3 loop spans 15 amino acids. CDR3 nucleotides: TGTGCCAGCAGCCTAATTACAGGGATCTCCTACGAGCAGTACTTC. This translates into CASSLITGISYEQYF.

The chain joins TRBV5-8 to TRBJ1-2; possible D gene TRBD1, 5 bases. CDR1 SGHTS and CDR2 YDEGEE come from the germline V gene. Trimming took 2 bases from V and 7 from J, leaving 18 bases between them. The CDR3 sequence is 15 residues long. The CDR3 nucleotides read TGTGCCAGCAGCTTAGCAGGGTCCCGCTACTCTGGCTACACCTTC. It is translated as CASSLAGSRYSGYTF.

The chain couples TRBV19 to TRBJ2-2, with D perhaps matching TRBD2 (6 bases). This CDR3 has 14 residues. Per germline, CDR1 LNHDA and CDR2 SQIVND (reference sequence). The V and J ends lost 6 bases and 6 bases respectively, with 14 bases between them. The CDR3 reads CASRVASVPGELFF. For the CDR3, the DNA is TGTGCCAGTAGAGTCGCTAGCGTCCCCGGGGAGCTGTTTTTT.

This rearrangement joins TRBV30 to TRBJ1-2, with D hard to call. Germline V gene lookup returns CDR1 GTSNPN and CDR2 SVGIG (reference sequence). The CDR3 spans 14 residues. Trimming removed 7 bases at V and 4 bases at J, with 19 bases between. The CDR3 sequence is CASLRAPSSYGYTF. For the CDR3, the DNA is TGTGCCTCCCTGAGGGCCCCGTCCTCCTATGGCTACACCTTC.

This clone was seen once. Because the CDR3 is missing its conserved closing phenylalanine or tryptophan, this is likely a read error. The limits of the CDR3 on the DNA are not certain, so only TCRdb's listed CDR3 is given. V usage is TRBV7-9 and J usage is TRBJ2-7; TRBD2, the D gene given by the table, was not confirmed from the DNA. The germline gives CDR1 SEHNR, CDR2 FQNEAQ (reference sequence). The CDR3 totals 13 residues, both ends included. CDR3 in amino acids: CASSLGSSGSPRL.

This clone was counted between two and nine times. The chain carries TRBV7-9 and TRBJ2-1; 15 bases match TRBD2. Germline lookup yields CDR1 SEHNR and CDR2 FQNEAQ (reference sequence). The length of the CDR3 is 18 residues. The V and J ends lost 5 bases and 0 bases, in that order; junction bases with no gene match: 5. The CDR3: CASSRTSGRARSYNEQFF. CDR3 nucleotide sequence: TGTGCCAGCAGCCGGACTAGCGGGAGGGCGCGCTCCTACAATGAGCAGTTCTTC.

The chain couples TRBV2 to TRBJ1-2; tentative D call: TRBD1 (5 bases). V was cut by 4 bases and J by 8 bases, with 20 bases left in between. This CDR3 is 15 amino acids long. Per the germline V gene, CDR1 is SNHLY and CDR2 is FYNNEI. Here the CDR3 DNA reads TGTGCCAGCAGTGTAGTTTCAGGGTCACCGAGGGGCTACACCTTC. Protein: CASSVVSGSPRGYTF.

The chain joins TRBV9 to TRBJ2-7; 9 bases align to TRBD1. After removal of 0 bases from V and 5 bases from J, the junction contained 3 bases not matched to a gene. Germline assignment: CDR1 SGDLS and CDR2 YYNGEE. The length of the CDR3 is 14 residues. CDR3 nucleotides: TGTGCCAGCAGCGTAGTCGGGACAGGGAACGAGCAGTACTTC. Its protein is CASSVVGTGNEQYF.

This clone came up once. This chain links TRBV19 with TRBJ2-3, with 13 bases that match TRBD2. J was trimmed by 1 base and V by 6 bases; bases with no gene match: 7. The CDR3 is 17 residues long. Germline V gene sequence: CDR1 LNHDA, CDR2 SQIVND (reference sequence). CDR3: CASSTGLAGAGTDTQYF. CDR3 DNA sequence: TGTGCCAGTAGCACAGGACTAGCGGGAGCGGGCACAGATACGCAGTATTTT.

This clone was seen a handful of times. The chain carries TRBV28 and TRBJ2-2; D perhaps matches TRBD2 (7 bases). Trimming left V 2 bases short and J 4 bases short, with 14 bases between. Germline-derived CDR1 and CDR2 are MDHEN and SYDVKM. The CDR3 length is 16 residues. CDR3 sequence (DNA): TGTGCCAGCAGTTTAAGGGGGGGCGGACGCACCGGGGAGCTGTTTTTT. This encodes CASSLRGGGRTGELFF.

V gene TRBV9 combines with J gene TRBJ2-3, with D tentatively TRBD2 (6 bases). V was clipped by 0 bases and J by 0 bases, with 11 bases between them. The CDR3 is made up of 16 amino acids. Per germline, CDR1 SGDLS and CDR2 YYNGEE. In DNA form, the CDR3 reads TGTGCCAGCAGCGTAGCTTATAGCGGTAGCACAGATACGCAGTATTTT. This translates into CASSVAYSGSTDTQYF. The entire variable domain, with the rest obtained from reference TRBV9 and TRBJ2-3, is as follows: DSGVTQTPKHLITATGQRVTLRCSPRSGDLSVYWYQQSLDQGLQFLIQYYNGEERAKGNILERFSAQQFPDLHSELNLSSLELGDSALYFCASSVAYSGSTDTQYFGPGTRLTVL.

This sequence joins TRBV5-6 and TRBJ1-4, with a weak D call TRBD1 (6 bases). This CDR3 spans 16 amino acids. Germline loops: CDR1 SGHDT, CDR2 YYEEEE. V was pared by 4 bases and J by 2 bases, with 15 bases between. The CDR3 coding sequence is TGTGCCAGCAGCGTGTACAGGGAGGGGACTAATGAAAAACTGTTTTTT. It is translated as CASSVYREGTNEKLFF.

V and J are TRBV6-5 and TRBJ2-3, with TRBD2 matching 9 bases. V was pared by 5 bases and J by 4 bases, with 7 bases of the junction left unmatched. CDR1 MNHEY and CDR2 SVGAGI come from the germline V gene. The CDR3 sequence is 15 residues long. The CDR3 spells CASSPFSGSADTQYF. In DNA, the CDR3 is TGTGCCAGCAGTCCGTTTAGCGGGAGTGCAGATACGCAGTATTTT.

V is TRBV7-9 and J is TRBJ1-1, with TRBD1 identical over 9 bases. CDR3 length: 13 amino acids. The V gene end was trimmed by 4 bases and the J gene end by 10 bases; junction bases not matched to a gene: 7. Germline assignment: CDR1 SEHNR and CDR2 FQNEAQ (reference sequence). This CDR3 is CASSSLDRGGAFF. CDR3 DNA: TGTGCCAGCAGCTCACTCGACAGGGGGGGAGCTTTCTTT.

The J gene is TRBJ2-1, the V gene TRBV28; 9 bases agree with TRBD2. Germline V CDR1 and CDR2: MDHEN, SYDVKM. CDR3 length: 16 residues. The junction had 1 base not matched to a gene; V was cut back by 0 bases and J by 1 base. This CDR3 reads CASSLWTSGSYNEQFF. CDR3 in DNA: TGTGCCAGCAGTTTATGGACTAGCGGATCCTACAATGAGCAGTTCTTC.

V gene TRBV25-1 combines with J gene TRBJ2-7, with 9 positions matching TRBD2. Losses at the gene ends were 9 bases for V and 4 bases for J; bases not matched to a gene: 13. The CDR3 extends over 15 amino acids. In germline, CDR1 is MGHDK, CDR2 SYGVNS. The CDR3 sequence is CASSEPGLAAYEQYF. Here the CDR3 DNA reads TGTGCCAGTAGCGAACCGGGACTAGCAGCTTACGAGCAGTACTTC.

V and J are TRBV9 and TRBJ2-1, with 8 bases aligning to TRBD2. Trimming removed 2 bases from V and 9 bases from J; junction bases left unmatched: 7. CDR3 size: 14 residues. CDR1 and CDR2 (germline): SGDLS, YYNGEE. DNA for the CDR3: TGTGCCAGCAGCGTCACGGGAGGGCCGAGTGAGCAGTTCTTC. Translated: CASSVTGGPSEQFF.

The rearrangement links TRBV23-1 to TRBJ2-4; 13 bases match TRBD2. TRBV23-1 is noted as an ORF with a role that remains uncertain. With V trimmed by 4 bases and J by 0 bases, 12 bases remained unmatched. The CDR3 extends over 20 amino acids. CDR3 region: CASSPQGGTSGILAKNIQYF. As DNA, the CDR3 is TGCGCCAGCAGTCCCCAAGGCGGGACTAGCGGGATACTAGCCAAAAACATTCAGTACTTC.

This chain links TRBV7-9 with TRBJ2-5; a possible D gene is TRBD2 (7 bases). Germline loops: CDR1 SEHNR, CDR2 FQNEAQ (reference sequence). The V end was cut by 2 bases, the J end by 1 base, with 20 bases between. CDR3 length: 18 amino acids. Here the CDR3 reads CASSLRGGSWLLQETQYF. In DNA form, the CDR3 reads TGTGCCAGCAGCTTAAGGGGGGGCTCGTGGCTGCTCCAAGAGACCCAGTACTTC.

V and J are TRBV19 and TRBJ1-5; no firm D call. Germline assignment: CDR1 LNHDA and CDR2 SQIVND (reference sequence). The CDR3 contains 15 residues. The V end lost 1 base, the J end lost 0 bases, and 7 bases lay between the germline ends. CDR3 coding DNA: TGTGCCAGTAGTATAGTTGGGAGTAGCAATCAGCCCCAGCATTTT. This sequence encodes CASSIVGSSNQPQHF.